The 14 T cell receptor beta chains presented below share a single source sample, sequenced in a study of blood T cell repertoires in COVID-19. Clones were sequenced by immunoSEQ multiplex PCR, and TCRdb holds only the in-frame ones, with some missing. The sample lists fewer than 100,000 clones, 80% to 90% occurring once. The sample consisted of peripheral blood. The receptors were gathered from a woman aged 45 to 65 with acute or convalescent COVID-19.

The chain carries TRBV4-1 and TRBJ1-1, with D maybe TRBD1 (6 bases). Germline loops: CDR1 MGHRA, CDR2 YSYEKL. V gave up 3 bases and J gave up 5 bases, with 13 bases separating them. The CDR3 has 14 residues. Here the CDR3 DNA reads TGCGCCAGCAGCCAGGCGACAGGACGTACTGAAGCTTTCTTT. Translated: CASSQATGRTEAFF.

The V gene is TRBV3-1 (or the pseudogene TRBV3-2), the J gene TRBJ1-1; 8 nucleotides agree with TRBD1. This CDR3 contains 15 residues. J lost 1 base, V lost 4 bases, and 5 bases had no gene match. Germline CDR1 reads LGHDT; CDR2 reads YNNKEL (reference sequence). The CDR3 spells CASSPSGQGNTEAFF. The CDR3 DNA is TGTGCCAGCAGCCCCTCCGGACAGGGGAACACTGAAGCTTTCTTT.

The chain combines TRBV9 with TRBJ2-3, with D maybe TRBD2 (6 bases). Germline V gives CDR1 SGDLS, CDR2 YYNGEE. The V gene lost 5 bases and the J gene lost 0 bases, with 13 bases spanning the gap. The CDR3 consists of 15 residues. This CDR3 is CASSAIAASTDTQYF. CDR3 DNA: TGTGCCAGCAGTGCCATAGCGGCAAGCACAGATACGCAGTATTTT.

This chain links TRBV19 with TRBJ2-1; 8 bases agree with TRBD2. The V gene's germline CDR1 is LNHDA and CDR2 SQIVND (reference sequence). The CDR3 totals 14 residues. The V segment lost 7 bases and the J segment 7 bases; nucleotides outside the gene matches: 9. The CDR3 spells CASIRAGARNEQFF. The CDR3 DNA sequence: TGTGCCAGTATAAGAGCGGGGGCGAGGAATGAGCAGTTCTTC.

V usage is TRBV6-5 and J usage is TRBJ1-2; D is uncertain. V was cut by 8 bases and J by 5 bases, with 18 bases left in between. CDR1 MNHEY and CDR2 SVGAGI come from the germline V gene. This CDR3 comprises 14 residues. CDR3 protein: CASRLGVGSYGYTF. Written as DNA, the CDR3 is TGTGCCAGCCGGCTAGGAGTCGGCTCTTATGGCTACACCTTC.

The V and J genes are TRBV28 and TRBJ1-5; possible D gene TRBD1, 6 bases. V was clipped by 8 bases and J by 0 bases, with 11 bases between them. This CDR3 has 14 residues. The V gene's germline CDR1 is MDHEN and CDR2 SYDVKM. The CDR3 region is CASQGLYSNQPQHF. CDR3 bases: TGTGCCAGCCAGGGGCTCTATAGCAATCAGCCCCAGCATTTT.

The chain combines TRBV6-1 with TRBJ2-7; unclear D gene. The germline V and J ends were trimmed by 3 bases and 4 bases, with 7 bases remaining between them. The V gene's germline CDR1 is MNHNS and CDR2 SASEGT. CDR3 length: 12 residues. The CDR3: CASSDPEYEQYF. As DNA, the CDR3 is TGTGCCAGCAGTGACCCCGAGTACGAGCAGTACTTC.

The rearrangement uses TRBV29-1 and TRBJ1-4; D not certain. CDR1 is SQVTM and CDR2 is ANQGSEA in the germline V gene. With 4 bases removed from V and 8 bases from J, the gap between germline ends came to 14 bases. This CDR3 spans 13 amino acids. This chain's CDR3 is CSVGGSTGEKLFF. DNA for the CDR3: TGCAGCGTTGGGGGATCGACGGGGGAAAAACTGTTTTTT.

This chain's CDR3 is CAISESQGMGYNSPLHF. In DNA form, the CDR3 reads TGTGCCATCAGTGAGTCACAGGGAATGGGTTATAATTCACCCCTCCACTTT. The genes are TRBV10-3 and TRBJ1-6, with a possible D match to TRBD1 (6 bases). The CDR3 is 17 amino acids. Germline CDR1 and CDR2: ENHRY and SYGVKD. The ends were cut back, 0 bases at V and 4 bases at J, with 13 bases in the middle.

The rearrangement uses TRBV6-1 and TRBJ2-7; D is possibly TRBD2 (6 bases). The CDR3 has 15 amino acids. CDR1 and CDR2 (germline): MNHNS, SASEGT. Deletions cut 2 bases from V and 0 bases from J, with 11 bases between. CDR3 sequence (DNA): TGTGCCAGCAGTGAACCCGCGGGGAGCTCCTACGAGCAGTACTTC. Protein: CASSEPAGSSYEQYF.

The V gene is TRBV6-1, the J gene TRBJ1-2; D is possibly TRBD1 (5 bases). The CDR3 is 14 residues long. V was cut by 1 base and J by 3 bases, with 9 bases left in between. Per germline, CDR1 MNHNS and CDR2 SASEGT. The CDR3: CASSEVGGDYGYTF. Written as DNA, the CDR3 is TGTGCCAGCAGTGAAGTCGGGGGGGACTATGGCTACACCTTC.

The rearrangement links TRBV5-8 to TRBJ2-1; D might be TRBD1 (5 bases). Germline V gene data show CDR1 as SGHTS and CDR2 as YDEGEE. The CDR3 extends over 14 amino acids. Trimming removed 2 bases from V and 7 bases from J, with 13 bases in between. The CDR3 loop reads CASSFLWGPNEQFF. As DNA, the CDR3 is TGTGCCAGCAGCTTCCTATGGGGCCCGAATGAGCAGTTCTTC.

This clone was counted a few times. The chain uses TRBV10-3 and TRBJ2-2, with TRBD1 as a possible D gene (5 bases). The V and J ends lost 5 bases and 3 bases respectively, with 16 bases between them. The CDR3 consists of 16 residues. Germline values: CDR1 ENHRY, CDR2 SYGVKD. The CDR3 loop reads CAISTIASRDTGELFF. The CDR3 nucleotides read TGTGCCATCAGTACCATTGCTTCCAGGGACACCGGGGAGCTGTTTTTT.

The V and J genes are TRBV12-3 or TRBV12-4 and TRBJ2-7; unclear D gene. V was pared by 3 bases and J by 3 bases, with 6 bases between. This CDR3 has 12 amino acids. CDR3 nucleotide sequence: TGTGCCAGCAGTTTTGAGTACTACGAGCAGTACTTC. Its protein product is CASSFEYYEQYF.